These 15 T cell receptor beta chains came from one sample sequenced in a study of shared clonotypes between healthy human individuals (TCRdb year 2020). The library relied on the immunoSEQ multiplex PCR assay. In TCRdb, the immuneACCESS table is reduced to in-frame sequences with V and J assigned. These tables do not hold every clone; where another copy was compared, an unresolved V gene accounts for under half, and the others remain unexplained. The table for this sample lists 400,000 to 500,000 clones; 70% to 80% of them were counted only once. Of the sample, about an eighth is held by the ten largest clones. What was sequenced was PBMCs. These receptors were collected from a woman in her thirties or forties in good health. Some clones in this sample may be carry-over from other donors' samples.

The genes are TRBV2 and TRBJ2-2, with a possible D match to TRBD1 (6 bases). Germline loops: CDR1 SNHLY, CDR2 FYNNEI. V lost 0 bases, J lost 4 bases, and 9 bases lay in between. This CDR3 contains 15 residues. The CDR3 loop is CASSEANRVTGELFF. DNA of the CDR3: TGTGCCAGCAGTGAAGCCAACAGGGTCACCGGGGAGCTGTTTTTT.

Details on this clone: A far larger clone is one nucleotide away, so this likely arose from a read error. This specimen includes other DNA sequences encoding the same CDR3. The chain is built from TRBV2 and TRBJ1-5; no clear D gene. This CDR3 has 15 residues. CDR1 and CDR2 from the germline V gene are SNHLY and FYNNEI. Trimming shortened V by 1 base and J by 0 bases, and 7 bases separated the two germline ends. The CDR3 sequence: CASSEGGFSNQPQHF. In DNA, the CDR3 is TGTGCCAGCAGTGAAGGAGGATTTAGCAATCAGCCCCAGCATTTT.

The chain carries TRBV28 and TRBJ2-1, with 8 bases identical to TRBD2. With 2 bases clipped from V and 15 bases from J, the junction kept 9 bases outside the gene matches. The CDR3 has 13 amino acids. Looked up from germline, CDR1 is MDHEN and CDR2 is SYDVKM. The CDR3 reads CASSLATSGGWFF. CDR3 DNA sequence: TGTGCCAGCAGTTTAGCTACTAGCGGAGGGTGGTTCTTC. The whole variable domain, remainder taken from reference TRBV28 and TRBJ2-1, is DVKVTQSSRYLVKRTGEKVFLECVQDMDHENMFWYRQDPGLGLRLIYFSYDVKMKEKGDIPEGYSVSREKKERFSLILESASTNQTSMYLCASSLATSGGWFFGPGTRLTVL.

The chain employs TRBV4-2 and TRBJ2-3, with 10 bases identical to TRBD2. The trim removed 2 bases at V and 1 base at J, leaving 3 bases unmatched. CDR3 length: 16 residues. Germline V lookup: CDR1 LGHNA, CDR2 YNFKEQ. The chain's CDR3 is CASSQPTSGGTDTQYF. CDR3 DNA: TGTGCCAGCAGCCAACCAACTAGCGGGGGCACAGATACGCAGTATTTT.

This clone has only a few counts. The J gene is TRBJ1-1, the V gene TRBV25-1, with D hard to call. Germline lookup yields CDR1 MGHDK and CDR2 SYGVNS. CDR3 size: 15 residues. V shed 4 bases and J shed 1 base, with 13 bases lying between them. CDR3 nucleotides: TGTGCCAGCAGTGGGTTTCGGACGACGAACACTGAAGCTTTCTTT. It codes for CASSGFRTTNTEAFF.

The genes are TRBV11-2 and TRBJ2-7, with a weak D call TRBD2 (6 bases). Germline V gene lookup returns CDR1 SGHAT and CDR2 FQNNGV. Trimming removed 1 base at V and 4 bases at J, with 11 bases between. The length of the CDR3 is 14 residues. The DNA of the CDR3 is TGTGCCAGCAGCTTAGGGGGCGGGATTTACGAGCAGTACTTC. As protein: CASSLGGGIYEQYF.

This chain links TRBV5-1 with TRBJ2-5; the D is unclear. The V gene's germline CDR1 is SGHRS and CDR2 YFSETQ. V was trimmed by 1 base and J by 1 base, leaving 8 bases between them. The CDR3 spans 14 residues. CDR3 coding DNA: TGCGCCAGCAGCTTGTCTGCTAGCCAAGAGACCCAGTACTTC. As protein: CASSLSASQETQYF.

V is TRBV7-9 and J is TRBJ2-1; 9 nucleotides align to TRBD2. Germline CDR1 SEHNR, CDR2 FQNEAQ (reference sequence). J gave up 9 bases and V 5 bases, and 11 bases lay outside the gene matches. CDR3 length: 15 amino acids. Written as DNA, the CDR3 is TGTGCCAGCAGCCCCTTGGGGGGTAGCGGGGGTGAGCAGTTCTTC. This sequence encodes CASSPLGGSGGEQFF.

The sample holds one count of this clone. The rearrangement joins TRBV11-1 to TRBJ1-1; D gene uncertain. The CDR3 has 15 amino acids. Germline CDR1 is SGHAT and CDR2 is FQDESV (reference sequence). Trimming left V 2 bases short and J 1 base short, with 11 bases between. The CDR3 loop is CASSLFPDQNTEAFF. For the CDR3, the DNA is TGTGCCAGCAGCTTATTCCCGGACCAGAACACTGAAGCTTTCTTT.

The rearrangement uses TRBV28 and TRBJ1-2; tentatively, D is TRBD1 (6 bases). Trimming shortened V by 4 bases and J by 1 base, and 13 bases separated the two germline ends. CDR3 length equals 15 residues. Germline CDR1 is MDHEN and CDR2 is SYDVKM. This CDR3 reads CASSSRQAFNYGYTF. The DNA for the CDR3 is TGTGCCAGCAGTTCCAGACAGGCATTTAACTATGGCTACACCTTC.

The chain employs TRBV28 and TRBJ1-1, with D possibly TRBD1 on 5 matching bases. There are 15 residues in the CDR3. Per the germline V gene, CDR1 is MDHEN and CDR2 is SYDVKM. V was clipped by 7 bases and J by 1 base, with 16 bases between them. DNA of the CDR3: TGTGCCAGCACGTCTCCCGGGGGAGGGAACACTGAAGCTTTCTTT. Translation: CASTSPGGGNTEAFF.

J is TRBJ2-6 and V is TRBV2, with D unresolved. This CDR3 has 16 amino acids. V gave up 4 bases and J gave up 4 bases, with 14 bases separating them. Per germline, CDR1 SNHLY and CDR2 FYNNEI. The CDR3 coding sequence is TGTGCCAGCAGTGCGCTCGACCGCGCGGGGGCCAACGTCCTGACTTTC. Protein product: CASSALDRAGANVLTF.

This clone was found once. The rearrangement links TRBV19 to TRBJ1-5, with D tentatively TRBD1 (5 bases). The CDR3 is 12 residues long. CDR1 and CDR2 from the germline V gene are LNHDA and SQIVND (reference sequence). V was cut by 5 bases and J by 5 bases, with 7 bases left in between. The CDR3 DNA is TGTGCCAGTAGTGGAGGGGATCAGCCCCAGCATTTT. Amino acids: CASSGGDQPQHF.

The chain joins TRBV7-9 to TRBJ1-2, with TRBD1 as a possible D gene (6 bases). The CDR3 is 13 amino acids. V was cut by 1 base and J by 4 bases, with 7 bases left in between. Germline V gives CDR1 SEHNR, CDR2 FQNEAQ (reference sequence). CDR3 residues: CASSLEQGYGYTF. CDR3 coding DNA: TGTGCCAGCAGCTTAGAACAGGGCTATGGCTACACCTTC. The whole variable domain, remainder taken from reference TRBV7-9 and TRBJ1-2, is DTGVSQNPRHKITKRGQNVTFRCDPISEHNRLYWYRQTLGQGPEFLTYFQNEAQLEKSRLLSDRFSAERPKGSFSTLEIQRTEQGDSAMYLCASSLEQGYGYTFGSGTRLTVV.

The chain couples TRBV30 to TRBJ1-4; no clear D. The CDR3 contains 12 residues. From germline, CDR1 is GTSNPN and CDR2 SVGIG (reference sequence). V was pared by 3 bases and J by 10 bases, with 12 bases between. The CDR3 DNA follows: TGTGCCTGGAGGCTAGGGAGTGGAAAACTGTTTTTT. Protein: CAWRLGSGKLFF.